The rows below give T cell receptor beta chains drawn from one sample of a study of blood T cells in healthy people across ages. TCRdb re-called the 5' RACE reads through MiXCR, storing one row per CDR3 protein. The sample has under 2,000,000 distinct CDR3 sequences, less than 50% seen once. Sequenced: blood. These TCRs come from a woman in her thirties or forties in good health. Each CDR3 is given without its conserved first and last residue.

V	J	CDR3
TRBV6-2/TRBV6-3	TRBJ2-6	ASSEGLYSGANVLT
TRBV27	TRBJ1-5	ASSYAGQVPFRSNQPRH
TRBV5-1	TRBJ2-1	ASGPQGGSYNEQF
TRBV6-2/TRBV6-3	TRBJ1-1	ASSYSGGRGTEAF
TRBV12-2	TRBJ2-5	ASRLAPGRGEETQY
TRBV10-3	TRBJ1-1	AISESNIVTEAF
TRBV20-1	NA	SAPGRARNEQY
TRBV5-5	TRBJ2-3	ASSLALLTDTQY
TRBV6-6	NA	ASSYSGTGAGETQY
TRBV12-5	TRBJ1-1	ASGLVAVRYTEAF
TRBV11-2	TRBJ2-3	ASSLGVRGGHPLSTDTQY
TRBV7-2	TRBJ2-1	ASSRPTGNRYEQF
TRBV18	TRBJ1-1	ASSPAGLPEAF
TRBV14	TRBJ1-6	ASSQGWGQNSPLH
TRBV12-3/TRBV12-4	TRBJ1-2	ASSFTPGPNYGYT
TRBV5-1	TRBJ2-7	ASSPYRGASYEQY
TRBV10-3	TRBJ2-7	AISRQSDYEQY
TRBV5-1	TRBJ2-1	ASSSPPPTGIREDEQF
TRBV11-1	TRBJ1-1	ASILQGGNTEAF
TRBV4-3	TRBJ2-3	ASSQAVTDTQY
TRBV5-1	TRBJ1-2	ASSLGPNGDGCT
TRBV4-2	TRBJ1-2	ASSQDWVRGRDYGYT
TRBV20-1	TRBJ1-5	SARVSIDSNQPQH
TRBV7-2	TRBJ2-3	ASSLGEIADTQY
TRBV20-1	TRBJ2-3	SVPLAGLSDTQY
TRBV5-1	TRBJ2-5	ASQVQIFQETQY
TRBV4-3	TRBJ1-5	ASSREQGALNQPQH
TRBV27	TRBJ1-2	ASSLFLDYGYT
TRBV12-3/TRBV12-4	TRBJ1-5	ASSRGDDQPQH
TRBV6-5	TRBJ2-3	ASSYHGTAGTDTQY
TRBV5-1	TRBJ2-3	ASSFSQYTQY
TRBV5-6	TRBJ1-4	ASTQLARDEGKLF
TRBV3-1	TRBJ2-3	ASSQGFGADTQY
TRBV7-9	TRBJ1-6	ASSGQVNSPLH
TRBV20-1	TRBJ1-2	SARFPTGQGAEGYT
TRBV7-2	TRBJ2-7	ASSHLTGQGAYEQY
TRBV6-2/TRBV6-3	TRBJ2-3	ASIRTGATDTQY
TRBV4-3	TRBJ2-1	ASSQEGAGRDEQF
TRBV29-1	TRBJ2-5	SAPGTKSETQY
TRBV28	TRBJ2-1	ASSSFGREQF
TRBV28	TRBJ2-1	ASSQPSHSFLRKVGNEQF
TRBV29-1	TRBJ2-3	SVGTRYTDTQY
TRBV6-2/TRBV6-3	TRBJ1-1	ASSYGRSIPPGAF
TRBV6-6	TRBJ1-1	ASRRLQGANTEAF
TRBV27	TRBJ1-6	ASSTTGQGHSPLH
TRBV9	TRBJ2-3	ASRVGTDPTDTQY
TRBV7-3	TRBJ1-5	ASSLTASGAGQPQH
TRBV4-2	TRBJ1-4	ASSHQQGNNEKLF
TRBV20-1	TRBJ2-1	SAGNYLSSCNEQF
TRBV27	TRBJ2-1	ASQPPGSYNEQF
TRBV6-5	TRBJ2-3	ACSSWDLRTDTQY